These 28 T cell receptor beta chains were all obtained from the same sample, sequenced in a study of spatial heterogeneity in lung cancer. TCRdb reanalysed the 5' RACE reads using MiXCR and keeps one entry per CDR3 protein. The sample lists around 66,000 distinct CDR3 sequences, approximately 6% occurring once. Stated time point: sample taken at primary tumor resection. Sequences were derived from PBMCs, sampled at surgery. The receptors were sampled from a female donor with early-stage non-small cell lung cancer.

This clonotype was seen at least ten times. V and J are TRBV5-5 and TRBJ2-7, with D possibly TRBD1 on 6 matching bases. Trimming removed 10 bases at V and 0 bases at J, with 14 bases between. Germline-derived CDR1 and CDR2 are SGHKS and YYEKEE (reference sequence). The length of the CDR3 is 13 residues. CDR3 in DNA: TGTGCCGGCCCGACAGGAAGCTCCTACGAGCAGTACTTC. Residues: CAGPTGSSYEQYF. The full variable domain, rest sourced from reference TRBV5-5 and TRBJ2-7, is DAGVTQSPTHLIKTRGQQVTLRCSPISGHKSVSWYQQVLGQGPQFIFQYYEKEERGRGNFPDRFSARQFPNYSSELNVNALLLGDSALYLCAGPTGSSYEQYFGPGTRLTVT.

This clonotype qualifies as medium-sized (0.01 to 0.1%). The rearrangement links TRBV5-8 to TRBJ2-7, with 7 bases identical to TRBD1. The trim removed 4 bases at V and 4 bases at J, leaving 2 bases unmatched. The CDR3 totals 12 residues. Germline V CDR1 and CDR2: SGHTS, YDEGEE. CDR3 amino acids: CASSLTGYEQYV. As DNA, the CDR3 is TGTGCCAGCAGCCTGACAGGGTACGAGCAGTACGTC.

V is TRBV6-6 and J is TRBJ1-6, with D uncertain. The CDR3 spans 14 residues. V was pared by 6 bases and J by 10 bases, with 16 bases between. Germline assignment: CDR1 MNHNY and CDR2 SVGAGI (reference sequence). CDR3: CASSARQERSPLHF. CDR3 coding DNA: TGTGCCAGCAGCGCCCGACAAGAACGATCACCCCTCCACTTT.

Many counts were recorded for this clonotype. The chain recombines TRBV30 with TRBJ2-1; D is tentatively TRBD1 or TRBD2 (6 bases each). CDR1 GTSNPN and CDR2 SVGIG come from the germline V gene (reference sequence). Trimming cost V 5 bases and J 2 bases, with 10 bases left between them. The CDR3 extends over 13 amino acids. In nucleotides, the CDR3 is TGTGCCTGGGAGGGGGGCCCCTACAATGAGCAGTTCTTC. Its translation is CAWEGGPYNEQFF.

This clonotype occurred many times. The V and J genes are TRBV20-1 and TRBJ1-1, with 8 bases identical to TRBD1. With 4 bases clipped from V and 4 bases from J, the junction kept 23 bases outside the gene matches. The CDR3 runs 19 residues. Germline CDR1 and CDR2: DFQATT and SNEGSKA (reference sequence). The CDR3 reads CSATLPGQGWKVLGTEAFF. In nucleotides, the CDR3 is TGCAGTGCTACCCTCCCCGGACAGGGTTGGAAAGTGTTGGGCACTGAAGCTTTCTTT.

The chain links TRBV11-3 to TRBJ1-1; TRBD1 matches 7 bases. After removal of 1 base from V and 11 bases from J, the junction contained 1 base not matched to a gene. From germline, CDR1 is SGHNT and CDR2 YENEEA. The CDR3 has 11 residues. CDR3 DNA sequence: TGTGCCAGCAGCTTAGTGGACAGGGCTTTCTTT. This codes for CASSLVDRAFF.

The rearrangement joins TRBV20-1 to TRBJ1-4; TRBD1 aligns across 8 bases. CDR3 length: 15 amino acids. Per germline, CDR1 DFQATT and CDR2 SNEGSKA (reference sequence). The V gene end was trimmed by 0 bases and the J gene end by 3 bases; junction bases not matched to a gene: 3. CDR3 coding DNA: TGCAGTGCTAGAGACAGGGGGCTGGCTAATGAAAAACTGTTTTTT. It codes for CSARDRGLANEKLFF.

The chain is built from TRBV15 and TRBJ2-1, with 11 bases that match TRBD2. This CDR3 is built from 17 residues. CDR1 is LNHNV, CDR2 YYDKDF, per germline (reference sequence). V dropped 0 bases and J dropped 2; count of bases not matched to a gene: 3. Here the CDR3 reads CATSRDQLAGAYNEQFF. The CDR3 coding sequence is TGTGCCACCAGCAGAGATCAACTAGCGGGAGCCTACAATGAGCAGTTCTTC. Based on the CDR3 plus reference TRBV15 and TRBJ2-1, the full variable domain is DAMVIQNPRYQVTQFGKPVTLSCSQTLNHNVMYWYQQKSSQAPKLLFHYYDKDFNNEADTPDNFQSRRPNTSFCFLDIRSPGLGDTAMYLCATSRDQLAGAYNEQFFGPGTRLTVL.

The genes are TRBV6-5 and TRBJ1-5, with 9 bases lining up with TRBD1. The CDR3 covers 14 residues. Germline CDR1 and CDR2: MNHEY and SVGAGI. J lost 7 bases, V lost 5 bases, and 6 bases had no gene match. The CDR3 sequence is CASSTGQGKQPQHF. CDR3 sequence (DNA): TGTGCCAGCAGTACGGGACAGGGTAAGCAGCCCCAGCATTTT.

This clonotype was counted many times. The chain links TRBV20-1 to TRBJ1-6; tentative D call: TRBD1 (5 bases). Germline lookup yields CDR1 DFQATT and CDR2 SNEGSKA (reference sequence). The V end lost 6 bases, the J end lost 9 bases, and 15 bases lay between the germline ends. The CDR3 loop spans 13 amino acids. Here the CDR3 reads CSAKPQGTSPLHF. CDR3 nucleotides: TGCAGTGCCAAACCTCAGGGAACTTCACCCCTCCACTTT.

This clonotype has at least ten counts. The J gene is TRBJ2-4, the V gene TRBV7-9; maybe TRBD1 (5 bases). CDR3 length equals 13 residues. Germline CDR1 reads SEHNR; CDR2 reads FQNEAQ (reference sequence). The ends were cut back, 5 bases at V and 5 bases at J, with 10 bases in the middle. The CDR3 sequence: CASSARVENIQYF. The CDR3, as DNA: TGTGCCAGCAGCGCCAGGGTGGAAAACATTCAGTACTTC. The variable domain in full, completed from reference TRBV7-9 and TRBJ2-4, reads DTGVSQNPRHKITKRGQNVTFRCDPISEHNRLYWYRQTLGQGPEFLTYFQNEAQLEKSRLLSDRFSAERPKGSFSTLEIQRTEQGDSAMYLCASSARVENIQYFGAGTRLSVL.

The table lists this clonotype with many counts. This chain joins TRBV9 and TRBJ2-3; 12 bases align to TRBD2. Trimming took 0 bases from V and 1 from J; bases not matched to a gene: 6. This CDR3 comprises 18 residues. The V gene's germline CDR1 is SGDLS and CDR2 YYNGEE. CDR3 in DNA: TGTGCCAGCAGCGTAGAGGCCCGGACTAGCGGGGGCACAGATACGCAGTATTTT. It encodes CASSVEARTSGGTDTQYF.

This clonotype was counted only a few times. This chain joins TRBV7-9 and TRBJ1-1; D call uncertain. The V end was cut by 3 bases, the J end by 5 bases, with 10 bases between. CDR3 length: 13 residues. CDR1 SEHNR and CDR2 FQNEAQ come from the germline V gene (reference sequence). DNA of the CDR3: TGTGCCAGCAGCTTGGACGAAATGACTGAAGCTTTCTTT. It codes for CASSLDEMTEAFF. The whole variable domain, remainder taken from reference TRBV7-9 and TRBJ1-1, is DTGVSQNPRHKITKRGQNVTFRCDPISEHNRLYWYRQTLGQGPEFLTYFQNEAQLEKSRLLSDRFSAERPKGSFSTLEIQRTEQGDSAMYLCASSLDEMTEAFFGQGTRLTVV.

This clonotype was seen ten or more times. This chain uses TRBV7-9 with TRBJ2-3; D remains unclear. Germline V lookup: CDR1 SEHNR, CDR2 FQNEAQ (reference sequence). The V end lost 5 bases, the J end lost 0 bases, and 9 bases lay between the germline ends. This CDR3 spans 14 amino acids. In DNA, the CDR3 is TGTGCCAGCAGCCCATCTACTAGCACAGATACGCAGTATTTT. This encodes CASSPSTSTDTQYF.

This clonotype was counted between two and nine times. This chain links TRBV3-1 with TRBJ2-7; 9 bases align to TRBD1. This CDR3 region has 15 residues. Germline V gene lookup returns CDR1 LGHDT and CDR2 YNNKEL (reference sequence). Trimming took 2 bases from V and 3 from J; bases not matched to a gene: 5. CDR3 bases: TGTGCCAGCAGCCAAACGGGACAGGGTATCTACGAGCAGTACTTC. This encodes CASSQTGQGIYEQYF.

This clonotype was seen at least ten times. V and J are TRBV24-1 and TRBJ1-2; 10 bases line up with TRBD1. Germline V gene lookup returns CDR1 KGHDR and CDR2 SFDVKD. The CDR3 covers 12 residues. The V segment lost 12 bases and the J segment 6 bases; nucleotides outside the gene matches: 6. The CDR3 here is CALRTGGNGYTF. The CDR3 DNA sequence: TGTGCCTTACGGACAGGGGGAAATGGCTACACCTTC.

This clonotype was seen ten or more times. The chain joins TRBV12-3 or TRBV12-4 to TRBJ1-1, with D possibly being TRBD1 (5 bases). The CDR3 totals 15 residues. Trimming left V 3 bases short and J 5 bases short, with 16 bases between. CDR3 sequence (DNA): TGTGCCAGCAGTTTTGGGGGGTCGAGGATAACTGAAGCTTTCTTT. Translation gives CASSFGGSRITEAFF.

The chain joins TRBV6-5 to TRBJ1-1, with 8 bases fitting TRBD1. J gave up 1 base and V 5 bases, and 6 bases lay outside the gene matches. CDR3 size: 15 residues. Germline V CDR1 and CDR2: MNHEY, SVGAGI. CDR3 in amino acids: CASSPSGTGNTEAFF. The DNA of the CDR3 is TGTGCCAGCAGTCCCTCCGGGACAGGGAACACTGAAGCTTTCTTT.

In this sample, this clonotype turned up many times. The chain links TRBV2 to TRBJ2-7; 9 nucleotides match TRBD1. The CDR3 runs 15 residues. V lost 1 base to trimming and J lost 6 bases; unmatched junction nucleotides: 7. Germline-derived CDR1 and CDR2 are SNHLY and FYNNEI. The CDR3 DNA follows: TGTGCCAGCAGTGAAGTGGGACAGGGTTTCGGCGAGCAGTACGTC. Amino acids: CASSEVGQGFGEQYV.

This clonotype was seen a few times. The V gene is TRBV28, the J gene TRBJ1-1; D perhaps matches TRBD1 (5 bases). CDR3 length equals 14 residues. The V gene lost 6 bases and the J gene lost 0 bases, with 11 bases spanning the gap. CDR1 and CDR2 from the germline V gene are MDHEN and SYDVKM. The CDR3 DNA follows: TGTGCCAGCAGCCCGGGGCAGCTGAACACTGAAGCTTTCTTT. Translating it yields CASSPGQLNTEAFF.

This clonotype was recorded at least ten times. The genes are TRBV7-8 and TRBJ1-2; 7 bases align to TRBD1. Losses at the gene ends were 0 bases for V and 1 base for J; bases not matched to a gene: 5. In germline, CDR1 is SGHVS, CDR2 FQNEAQ. The CDR3 loop spans 16 amino acids. The DNA for the CDR3 is TGTGCCAGCAGCTTAGCGAGGACAGGCCTTAACTATGGCTACACCTTC. Its translation: CASSLARTGLNYGYTF.

In this sample, this clonotype turned up many times. This chain uses TRBV28 with TRBJ1-1; D unresolved. V was trimmed by 6 bases and J by 1 base, leaving 9 bases between them. The CDR3 has 13 amino acids. In germline, CDR1 is MDHEN, CDR2 SYDVKM. CDR3 in DNA: TGTGCCAGCAGACCTAGGGAGAACACTGAAGCTTTCTTT. Amino acids: CASRPRENTEAFF.

This clonotype was found many times. The J gene is TRBJ2-6, the V gene TRBV20-1; no reliable D call. Germline lookup yields CDR1 DFQATT and CDR2 SNEGSKA (reference sequence). The CDR3 runs 15 residues. Trimming removed 5 bases at V and 2 bases at J, with 13 bases between. The CDR3 spells CSAVPADPGANVLTF. As DNA, the CDR3 is TGCAGTGCTGTTCCGGCCGACCCTGGGGCCAACGTCCTGACTTTC.

The rearrangement links TRBV7-9 to TRBJ2-5; 12 nucleotides line up with TRBD1. V lost 4 bases to trimming and J lost 4 bases; unmatched junction nucleotides: 7. Germline loops: CDR1 SEHNR, CDR2 FQNEAQ (reference sequence). The CDR3 runs 16 residues. The CDR3 sequence: CASSSWGQGAGETQYF. In nucleotides, the CDR3 is TGTGCCAGCAGCTCTTGGGGACAGGGGGCCGGAGAGACCCAGTACTTC.

This clonotype was detected many times. This chain joins TRBV11-2 and TRBJ2-3, with D possibly being TRBD2 (5 bases). CDR1 and CDR2 from the germline V gene are SGHAT and FQNNGV. V was shortened by 0 bases and J by 4 bases, with 8 bases between the two germline ends. The length of the CDR3 is 14 residues. DNA for the CDR3: TGTGCCAGCAGCTTAGATTGGACTTCAGATACGCAGTATTTT. This codes for CASSLDWTSDTQYF.

This clonotype appeared a few times. The rearrangement links TRBV6-5 to TRBJ2-2; D might be TRBD1 (5 bases). Germline V gives CDR1 MNHEY, CDR2 SVGAGI. Trimming cost V 6 bases and J 1 base, with 9 bases left between them. The CDR3 consists of 14 residues. The CDR3 DNA follows: TGTGCCAGCAGGCCAGGGTTGAACACCGGGGAGCTGTTTTTT. The encoded protein is CASRPGLNTGELFF.

This clonotype was found many times. This sequence joins TRBV9 and TRBJ1-5, with TRBD1 matching 7 bases. Losses at the gene ends were 1 base for V and 0 bases for J; bases not matched to a gene: 10. This CDR3 comprises 18 residues. Germline V gene data show CDR1 as SGDLS and CDR2 as YYNGEE. The CDR3 loop is CASSVNTGARYSNQPQHF. The CDR3 bases are TGTGCCAGCAGCGTAAACACAGGGGCCCGCTATAGCAATCAGCCCCAGCATTTT.

The chain recombines TRBV6-1 with TRBJ2-6; TRBD1 matches 10 bases. In germline, CDR1 is MNHNS, CDR2 SASEGT. The CDR3 length is 18 residues. V dropped 4 bases and J dropped 2; count of bases not matched to a gene: 8. The CDR3 DNA reads as TGTGCCAGCAGTGGGCTCCCGGGACAGGGGACTGGGGCCAACGTCCTGACTTTC. Translation gives CASSGLPGQGTGANVLTF.